Listed below are T cell receptor beta chains from one sample, sequenced in a study of T cells in Graves' hyperthyroidism and ophthalmopathy. TCRdb processed the multiplex PCR reads anew with MiXCR; each CDR3 protein has one entry. The sample lists around 600,000 distinct CDR3 sequences, around 15% seen once, with around 12% in the top ten. The sample taken for sequencing was blood. These receptor sequences come from a woman aged 50 to 60 with Graves' ophthalmopathy. The CDR3 runs from the conserved cysteine through the conserved F or W. D genes are given only for firm matches. The listing skips clone size in some rows; elsewhere it reads once, few, many or a size class.

clone_size,v_call,d_call,j_call,cdr3_aa,cdr3_nt
few,TRBV5-6,.,TRBJ1-2,CASTPYGTAYGYTF,TGTGCCAGCACCCCCTACGGTACAGCTTATGGCTACACCTTC
.,TRBV11-2,TRBD2,TRBJ2-3,CATRTSGRAGDTQYF,TGTGCCACCAGGACTAGCGGGAGGGCCGGAGATACGCAGTATTTT
.,TRBV20-1,.,TRBJ2-1,CSALGQSDNEQFF,TGCAGTGCCCTGGGGCAGTCTGACAATGAGCAGTTCTTC
.,TRBV29-1,TRBD2,TRBJ2-1,CSVEDLETSGRLYNEQFF,TGCAGCGTTGAAGATCTGGAGACTAGCGGGAGGCTTTACAATGAGCAGTTCTTC
many,TRBV28,.,TRBJ1-1,CASSVGSSWREGRTEAFF,TGTGCCAGCAGTGTAGGCTCTTCGTGGAGGGAAGGTCGAACTGAAGCTTTCTTT
many,TRBV9,.,TRBJ1-1,CASSVGGRNTEAFF,TGTGCCAGCAGCGTAGGGGGGAGGAACACTGAAGCTTTCTTT
few,TRBV7-6,TRBD1,TRBJ2-7,CASSRGQGRDKQYF,TGTGCCAGCAGCCGAGGACAGGGGCGGGACAAGCAGTACTTC
.,TRBV19,.,TRBJ1-1,CASSLNREYTEAFF,TGTGCCAGTAGCCTTAACAGGGAATACACTGAAGCTTTCTTT
many,TRBV29-1,.,TRBJ2-5,CSVGGGERETQYF,TGCAGCGTAGGGGGGGGAGAGCGAGAGACCCAGTACTTC
few,TRBV9,TRBD1,TRBJ2-4,CASSVDGTVNIQYF,TGTGCCAGCAGCGTAGATGGGACAGTAAACATTCAGTACTTC
.,TRBV28,.,TRBJ2-3,CASSSRTIADTQYF,TGTGCCAGCAGTTCCCGGACTATCGCAGATACGCAGTATTTT
few,TRBV7-9,.,TRBJ1-2,CASSLGGEGGYGYTF,TGTGCCAGCAGCTTAGGAGGGGAGGGCGGCTATGGCTACACCTTC
few,TRBV29-1,TRBD2,TRBJ2-3,CSVDGGSVSDTQYF,TGCAGCGTTGATGGCGGGAGTGTCTCAGATACGCAGTATTTT
many,TRBV11-2,TRBD1,TRBJ2-4,CASSPRGQGGAGIQYF,TGTGCCAGCAGCCCAAGGGGACAGGGTGGTGCCGGCATTCAGTACTTC